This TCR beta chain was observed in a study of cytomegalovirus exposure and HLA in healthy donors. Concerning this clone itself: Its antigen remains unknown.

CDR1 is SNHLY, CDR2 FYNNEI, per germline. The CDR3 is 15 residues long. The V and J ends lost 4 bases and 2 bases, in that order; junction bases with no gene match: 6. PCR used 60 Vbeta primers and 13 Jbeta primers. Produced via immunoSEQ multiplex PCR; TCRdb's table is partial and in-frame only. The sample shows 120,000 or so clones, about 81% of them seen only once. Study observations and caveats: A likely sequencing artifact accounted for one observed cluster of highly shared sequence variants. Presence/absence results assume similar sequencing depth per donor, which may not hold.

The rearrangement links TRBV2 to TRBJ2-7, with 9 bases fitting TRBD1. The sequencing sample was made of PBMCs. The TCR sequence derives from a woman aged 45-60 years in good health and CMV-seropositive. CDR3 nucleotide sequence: TGTGCCAGCAGTGGGTGGACAGGGGTTCCCTACGAGCAGTACTTC. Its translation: CASSGWTGVPYEQYF.